This TCR beta chain was sequenced for a study of cytomegalovirus exposure and HLA in healthy donors. Points from the study as a whole: An analysis that came later showed most CMV-associated TCR beta chains appearing HLA-restricted. Generally TCR sequences proved uncommon, though certain public TCRs appeared in numerous donors. More clonal expansion characterized HLA-associated TCR beta chains than equally common others in a later analysis.

As to this clone: Its antigen is undetermined.

In the PCR, 60 Vbeta and 13 Jbeta primers were used. Sequencing was performed with immunoSEQ multiplex PCR; in TCRdb, only in-frame clones are kept and a portion is missing. Recorded for this sample: approximately 150,000 clones. This CDR3 is 14 amino acids long. The V gene's germline CDR1 is SGHAT and CDR2 FQDESV (reference sequence). Trimming took 5 bases from V and 3 from J, leaving 13 bases between them. Healthy donors of bone marrow made up the group. The sample comprised PBMCs. The sequence was obtained from a woman between 40 and 50 years old in good health and CMV-seronegative. The chain recombines TRBV11-1 with TRBJ1-1; the D gene is possibly TRBD1 (6 bases). CDR3 DNA sequence: TGTGCCAGCAGCCAGACAGGAGCGTACACTGAAGCTTTCTTT. It translates to CASSQTGAYTEAFF.